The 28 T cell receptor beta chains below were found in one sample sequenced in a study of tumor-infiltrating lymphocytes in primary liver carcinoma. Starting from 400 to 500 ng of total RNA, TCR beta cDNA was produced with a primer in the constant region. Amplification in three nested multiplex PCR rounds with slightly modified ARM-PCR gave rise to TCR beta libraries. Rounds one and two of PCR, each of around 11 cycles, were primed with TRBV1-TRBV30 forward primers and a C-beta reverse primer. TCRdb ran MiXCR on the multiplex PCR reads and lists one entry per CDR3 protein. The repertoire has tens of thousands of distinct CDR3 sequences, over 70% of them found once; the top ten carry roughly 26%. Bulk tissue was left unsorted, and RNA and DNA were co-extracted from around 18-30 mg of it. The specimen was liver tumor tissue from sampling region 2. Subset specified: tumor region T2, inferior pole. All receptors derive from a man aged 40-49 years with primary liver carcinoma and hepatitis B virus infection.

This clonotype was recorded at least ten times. The CDR3 loop reads CASTNWQPSNTDTQYF. Here the CDR3 DNA reads TGTGCCAGCACTAACTGGCAGCCTAGCAACACAGATACGCAGTATTTT. The rearrangement links TRBV12-3 or TRBV12-4 to TRBJ2-3, with D possibly being TRBD2 (5 bases). The V gene lost 7 bases and the J gene lost 2 bases, with 19 bases spanning the gap. This CDR3 region has 16 residues.

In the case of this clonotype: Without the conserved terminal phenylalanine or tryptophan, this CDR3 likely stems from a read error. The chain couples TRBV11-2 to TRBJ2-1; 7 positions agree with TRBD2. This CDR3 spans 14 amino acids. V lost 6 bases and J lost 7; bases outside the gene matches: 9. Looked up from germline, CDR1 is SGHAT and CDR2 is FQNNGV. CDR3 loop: CASSSAGPGNEQFS. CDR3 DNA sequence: TGTGCCAGCAGTTCAGCGGGACCTGGGAATGAGCAGTTCTCT.

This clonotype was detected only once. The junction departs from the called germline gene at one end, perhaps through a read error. CDR3 protein: CTSSYRTAIYNEQFF. The CDR3 region has the DNA TGTACCAGCAGTTACCGGACTGCTATCTACAATGAGCAGTTCTTC. The genes are TRBV6-5 and TRBJ2-1; possible D gene TRBD2, 5 bases. Per the germline V gene, CDR1 is MNHEY and CDR2 is SVGAGI. The CDR3 is 15 amino acids.

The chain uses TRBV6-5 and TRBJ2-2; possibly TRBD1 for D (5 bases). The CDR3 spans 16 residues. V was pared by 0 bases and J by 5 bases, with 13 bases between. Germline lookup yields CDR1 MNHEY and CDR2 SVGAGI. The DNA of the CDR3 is TGTGCCAGCAGTTACTCGACAGCGTTTCTTACCGGGGAGCTGTTTTTT. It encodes CASSYSTAFLTGELFF.

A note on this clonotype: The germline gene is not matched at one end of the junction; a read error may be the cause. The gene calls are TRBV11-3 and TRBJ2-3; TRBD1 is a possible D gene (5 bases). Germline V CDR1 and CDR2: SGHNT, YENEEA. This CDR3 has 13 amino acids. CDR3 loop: CTSSWGETDMQYF. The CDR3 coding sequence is TGTACCAGCAGCTGGGGTGAGACAGATATGCAGTATTTT. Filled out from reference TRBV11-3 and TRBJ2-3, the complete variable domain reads EAGVVQSPRYKIIEKKQPVAFWCNPISGHNTLYWYLQNLGQGPELLIRYENEEAVDDSQLPKDRFSAERLKGVDSTLKIQPAELGDSAVYLCTSSWGETDMQYFGPGTRLTVL.

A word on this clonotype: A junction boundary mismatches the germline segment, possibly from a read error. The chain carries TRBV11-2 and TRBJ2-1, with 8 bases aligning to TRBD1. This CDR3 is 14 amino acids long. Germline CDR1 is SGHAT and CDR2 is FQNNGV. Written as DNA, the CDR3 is TGTGCCAGCAGTCGAGGGTCCGGGGACAGGAGGCAGTTTTTC. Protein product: CASSRGSGDRRQFF.

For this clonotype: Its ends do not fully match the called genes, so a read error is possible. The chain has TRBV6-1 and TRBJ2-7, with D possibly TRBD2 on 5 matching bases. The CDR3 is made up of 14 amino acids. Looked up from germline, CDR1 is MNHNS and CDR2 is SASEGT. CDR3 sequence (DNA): TGTGCCTCTAGCCGAAATCGGCTCGACTACGAGCGGTACTTC. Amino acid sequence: CASSRNRLDYERYF.

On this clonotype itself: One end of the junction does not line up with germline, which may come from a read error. The CDR3 loop reads CANSLCGTLPYEQYF. The CDR3 DNA reads as TGTGCCAACAGCCTCTGCGGGACTCTACCCTACGAGCAGTACTTT. The chain couples TRBV11-2 to TRBJ2-7, with a weak D call TRBD2 (6 bases). Germline assignment: CDR1 SGHAT and CDR2 FQNNGV. CDR3 size: 15 residues.

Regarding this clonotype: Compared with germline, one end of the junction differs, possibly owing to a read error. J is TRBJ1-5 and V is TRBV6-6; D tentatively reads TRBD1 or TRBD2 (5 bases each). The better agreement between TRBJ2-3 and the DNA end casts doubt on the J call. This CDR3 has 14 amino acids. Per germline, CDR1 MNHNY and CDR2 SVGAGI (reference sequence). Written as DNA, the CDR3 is TGTGTCAGCAGTGGGGACGGTAGCAATCAGCCCCAGTATTTT. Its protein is CVSSGDGSNQPQYF.

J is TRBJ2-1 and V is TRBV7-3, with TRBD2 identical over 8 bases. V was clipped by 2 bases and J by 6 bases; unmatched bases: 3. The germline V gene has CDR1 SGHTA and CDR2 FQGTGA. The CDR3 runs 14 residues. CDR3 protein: CASSLGLAPNEQFF. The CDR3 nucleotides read TGTGCCAGCAGCTTAGGACTAGCCCCCAATGAGCAGTTCTTC.

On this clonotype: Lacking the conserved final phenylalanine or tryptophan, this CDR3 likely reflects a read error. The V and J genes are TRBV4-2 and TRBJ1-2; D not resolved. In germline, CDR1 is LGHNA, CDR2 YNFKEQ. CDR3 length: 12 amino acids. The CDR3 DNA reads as TGTGTCAGCAGCCAAGAGGAGTATGGCTACACCTTA. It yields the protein CVSSQEEYGYTL.

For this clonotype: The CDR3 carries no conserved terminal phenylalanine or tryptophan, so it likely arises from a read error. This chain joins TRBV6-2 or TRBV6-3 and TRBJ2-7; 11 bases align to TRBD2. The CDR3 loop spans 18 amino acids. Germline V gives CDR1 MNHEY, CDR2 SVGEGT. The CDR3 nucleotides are TGTGCCAGCGGTTACAGGGCTAGCGGGAGGACCTTCTCATGCGAGCAGTACATC. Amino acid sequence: CASGYRASGRTFSCEQYI.

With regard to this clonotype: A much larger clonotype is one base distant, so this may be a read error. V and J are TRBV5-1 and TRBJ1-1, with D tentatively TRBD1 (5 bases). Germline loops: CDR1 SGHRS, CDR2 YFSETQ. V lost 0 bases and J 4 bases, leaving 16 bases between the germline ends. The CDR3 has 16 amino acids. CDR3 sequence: CASSLDWGFGSTEAFF. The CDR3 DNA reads TGCGCCAGCAGCTTGGATTGGGGCTTCGGGAGCACTGAAGCTTTCTTT.

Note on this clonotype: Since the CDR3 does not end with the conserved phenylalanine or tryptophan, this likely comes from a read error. The CDR3 DNA sequence: TGTGCCACCAGTTTGACCAGCCACTGCACAGATACGCAGTATTAT. It codes for CATSLTSHCTDTQYY. The chain is built from TRBV12-3 or TRBV12-4 and TRBJ2-3, with D unresolved. This CDR3 has 15 amino acids.

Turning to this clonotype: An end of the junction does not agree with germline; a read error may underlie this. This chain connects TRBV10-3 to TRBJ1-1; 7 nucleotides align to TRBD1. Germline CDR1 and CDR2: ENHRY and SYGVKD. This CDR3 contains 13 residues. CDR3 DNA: TGTGACGCAGGGGGGGTGCAAAACCATGAAGCTTTCTTC. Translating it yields CDAGGVQNHEAFF.

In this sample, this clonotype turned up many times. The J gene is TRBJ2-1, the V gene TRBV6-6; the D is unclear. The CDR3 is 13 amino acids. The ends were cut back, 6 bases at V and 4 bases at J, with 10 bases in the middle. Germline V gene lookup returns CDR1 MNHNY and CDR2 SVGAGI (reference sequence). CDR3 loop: CASSRTEYNEQFF. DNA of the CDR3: TGTGCCAGCAGCCGGACGGAGTACAATGAGCAGTTCTTC.

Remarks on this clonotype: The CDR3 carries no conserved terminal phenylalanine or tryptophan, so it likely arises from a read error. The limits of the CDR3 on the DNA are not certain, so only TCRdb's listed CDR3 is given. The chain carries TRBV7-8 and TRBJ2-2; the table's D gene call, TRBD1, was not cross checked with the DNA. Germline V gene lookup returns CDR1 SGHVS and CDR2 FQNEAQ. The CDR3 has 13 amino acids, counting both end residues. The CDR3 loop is CARSLPPPGELSL.

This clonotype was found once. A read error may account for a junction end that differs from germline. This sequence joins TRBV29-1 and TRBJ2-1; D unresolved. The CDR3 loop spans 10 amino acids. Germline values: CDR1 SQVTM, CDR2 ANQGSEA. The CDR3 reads CSVVQHEQLF. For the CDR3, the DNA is TGCAGCGTTGTCCAGCATGAGCAGCTCTTC.

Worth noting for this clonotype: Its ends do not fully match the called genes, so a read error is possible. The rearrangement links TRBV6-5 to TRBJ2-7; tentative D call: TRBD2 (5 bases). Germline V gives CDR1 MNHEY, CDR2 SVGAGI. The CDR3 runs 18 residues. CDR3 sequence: CVSSFSNWRANIPYEQYF. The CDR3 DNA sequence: TGTGTCAGCAGTTTCTCGAACTGGCGGGCGAATATCCCCTACGAGCAGTACTTC.

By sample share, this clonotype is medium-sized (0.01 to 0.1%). CDR3 in DNA: TGTGCCAGCAGCCCCAACGAAGTCCCCTGGGATGGGCAGTATTTT. As protein: CASSPNEVPWDGQYF. The chain combines TRBV11-2 with TRBJ2-3, with D unresolved. The CDR3 is 15 residues long. Germline V gene lookup returns CDR1 SGHAT and CDR2 FQNNGV. The V gene lost 5 bases and the J gene lost 11 bases, with 23 bases spanning the gap.

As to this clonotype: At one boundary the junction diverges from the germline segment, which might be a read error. The CDR3 loop is CASSQGDRNDQPQYF. In nucleotides, the CDR3 is TGCGCCAGCAGCCAAGGGGACAGGAACGATCAGCCCCAGTACTTT. The rearrangement joins TRBV4-1 to TRBJ1-5; 8 positions agree with TRBD1. Germline values: CDR1 MGHRA, CDR2 YSYEKL. The CDR3 consists of 15 residues.

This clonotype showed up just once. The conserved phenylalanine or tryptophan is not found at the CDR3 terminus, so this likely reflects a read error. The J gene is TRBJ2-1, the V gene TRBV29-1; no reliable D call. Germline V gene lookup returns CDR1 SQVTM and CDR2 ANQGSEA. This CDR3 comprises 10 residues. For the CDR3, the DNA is TGCAGCGGATCAGACAATGAACAGTTCTCC. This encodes CSGSDNEQFS.

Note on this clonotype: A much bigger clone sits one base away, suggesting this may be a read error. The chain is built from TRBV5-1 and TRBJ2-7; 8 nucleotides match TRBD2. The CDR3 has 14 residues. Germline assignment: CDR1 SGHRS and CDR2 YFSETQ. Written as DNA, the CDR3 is TGCGTCAGCAGCCTAAGCGGGAGTATCTACGAGCAGTACTTC. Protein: CVSSLSGSIYEQYF.

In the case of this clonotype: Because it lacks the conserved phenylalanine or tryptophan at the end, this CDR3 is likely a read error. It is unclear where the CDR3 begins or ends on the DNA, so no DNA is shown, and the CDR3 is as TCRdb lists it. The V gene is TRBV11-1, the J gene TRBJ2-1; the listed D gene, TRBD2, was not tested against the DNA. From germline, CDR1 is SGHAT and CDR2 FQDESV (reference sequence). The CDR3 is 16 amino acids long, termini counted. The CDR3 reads CDSSLGLGLPTHEQIS.

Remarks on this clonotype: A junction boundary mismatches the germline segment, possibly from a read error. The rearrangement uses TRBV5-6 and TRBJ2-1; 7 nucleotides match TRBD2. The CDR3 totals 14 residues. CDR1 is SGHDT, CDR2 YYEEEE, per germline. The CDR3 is CTSSLGGSYNGQFF. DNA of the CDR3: TGTACCAGCAGCTTGGGAGGGTCCTACAATGGGCAGTTCTTC.

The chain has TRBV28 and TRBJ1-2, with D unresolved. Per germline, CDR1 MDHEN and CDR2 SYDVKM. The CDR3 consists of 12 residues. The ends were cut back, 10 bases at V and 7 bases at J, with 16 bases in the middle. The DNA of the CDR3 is TGTGCCATCCACCCAGATTCAGGTGGCTACACCTTC. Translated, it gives CAIHPDSGGYTF.

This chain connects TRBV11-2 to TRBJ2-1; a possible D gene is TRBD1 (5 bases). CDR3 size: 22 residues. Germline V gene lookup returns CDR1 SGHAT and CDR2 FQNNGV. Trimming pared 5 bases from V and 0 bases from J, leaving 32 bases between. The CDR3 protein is CASSLSYRSPVKQVHSYNEQFF. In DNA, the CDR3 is TGTGCCAGCAGCCTCTCCTACCGGAGTCCCGTGAAACAGGTTCACTCCTACAATGAGCAGTTCTTC.

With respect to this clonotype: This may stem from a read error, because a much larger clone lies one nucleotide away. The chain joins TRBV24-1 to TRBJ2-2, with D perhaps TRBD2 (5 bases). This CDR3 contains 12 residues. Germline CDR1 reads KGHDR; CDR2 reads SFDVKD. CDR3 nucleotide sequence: TGTGTCACCGGGGAGAACACCGGGGAGCTGTTTTTT. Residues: CVTGENTGELFF.